This TCR beta chain was sequenced during a study of blood T cell repertoires in COVID-19. The overall study: Whether acute or convalescent, the COVID-19 samples came from the United States, Italy and Spain.

Profiled with immunoSEQ multiplex PCR; TCRdb holds only in-frame clones, not every one. The data contain around 60,000 clones, approximately 82% of them singletons. Per germline, CDR1 LGHDT and CDR2 YNNKEL (reference sequence). The CDR3 is 16 residues long. V lost 4 bases to trimming and J lost 6 bases, with 16 bases between them. This chain links TRBV3-1 (or the pseudogene TRBV3-2) with TRBJ1-6; weak D call: TRBD1 (6 bases). This receptor was taken from an elderly woman with acute or convalescent COVID-19. The sample was peripheral blood. For the CDR3, the DNA is TGTGCCAGCAGCCCCTTCCGGGGACAAGCTAATTCACCCCTCCACTTT. This codes for CASSPFRGQANSPLHF.